The next 20 T cell receptor beta chains were all read from a single sample in a study of radiotherapy plus CTLA-4 blockade in lung cancer. Clones were read by immunoSEQ multiplex PCR, and TCRdb kept only the in-frame ones, dropping some. The table includes tens of thousands of clones, around 79% detected once. The material was peripheral blood, obtained from a patient treated with radiotherapy plus ipilimumab. The receptors come from a human donor with non-small cell lung cancer that progressed on radiotherapy plus ipilimumab.

The CDR3 loop is CASSSRGGTNEKLFF. CDR3 DNA sequence: TGTGCCAGCAGCTCGCGGGGCGGCACTAATGAAAAACTGTTTTTT. The chain has TRBV7-2 and TRBJ1-4, with D possibly matching TRBD1 (5 bases). From germline, CDR1 is SGHTA and CDR2 FQGNSA. The CDR3 covers 15 residues. V was trimmed by 4 bases and J by 2 bases, leaving 11 bases between them.

This chain connects TRBV15 to TRBJ2-1; no clear D gene. This CDR3 is 11 amino acids long. The germline gives CDR1 LNHNV, CDR2 YYDKDF (reference sequence). Trimming pared 4 bases from V and 8 bases from J, leaving 6 bases between. CDR3 DNA: TGTGCCACCAGCACAAGGGATGAGCAGTTCTTC. Protein sequence: CATSTRDEQFF.

The V gene is TRBV7-9, the J gene TRBJ2-1; D possibly corresponds to TRBD1 (6 bases). CDR1 is SEHNR and CDR2 is FQNEAQ in the germline V gene (reference sequence). The CDR3 totals 13 residues. V was clipped by 3 bases and J by 4 bases, with 7 bases between them. In DNA, the CDR3 is TGTGCCAGCAGCTTTCAGGGGTACAATGAGCAGTTCTTC. Protein: CASSFQGYNEQFF.

Here the CDR3 reads CASSVGSRGVGELFF. CDR3 bases: TGTGCCAGCAGCGTAGGAAGTAGGGGGGTCGGGGAGCTGTTTTTT. The chain uses TRBV9 and TRBJ2-2; either TRBD1 or TRBD2 may fit D (6 bases each). The CDR3 runs to 15 residues. The germline V gene has CDR1 SGDLS and CDR2 YYNGEE. The ends were cut back, 0 bases at V and 7 bases at J, with 13 bases in the middle.

The CDR3 DNA is TGTGCCAGCAGTTCGGGACTCACCTACGAGCAGTACTTC. Translated, it gives CASSSGLTYEQYF. This chain uses TRBV6-5 with TRBJ2-7; D possibly corresponds to TRBD2 (6 bases). The CDR3 extends over 13 amino acids. Germline V gene lookup returns CDR1 MNHEY and CDR2 SVGAGI. The V end was cut by 4 bases, the J end by 2 bases, with 9 bases between.

CDR3 protein: CASNHRGQRETQYF. The CDR3 DNA reads TGTGCCAGCAACCACAGGGGGCAGCGAGAGACCCAGTACTTC. The rearrangement uses TRBV2 and TRBJ2-5; 9 nucleotides match TRBD1. The CDR3 consists of 14 residues. Looked up from germline, CDR1 is SNHLY and CDR2 is FYNNEI. Unmatched junction bases numbered 7, after V lost 7 bases and J lost 4 bases.

In its sample, this clone was seen once. This sequence joins TRBV18 and TRBJ1-1; a possible D gene is TRBD1 (6 bases). Deletions cut 2 bases from V and 3 bases from J, with 13 bases between. The CDR3 consists of 15 residues. The germline CDR1 and CDR2 sequences are KGHSH and LQKENI. The chain's CDR3 is CASSPFGGQDTEAFF. CDR3 in DNA: TGTGCCAGCTCACCATTCGGGGGGCAGGACACTGAAGCTTTCTTT.

The rearrangement uses TRBV4-1 and TRBJ2-7; tentative D call: TRBD2 (5 bases). V was cut by 2 bases and J by 0 bases, with 8 bases left in between. CDR1 MGHRA and CDR2 YSYEKL come from the germline V gene. The CDR3 covers 14 residues. CDR3: CASSQTGISYEQYF. CDR3 DNA: TGCGCCAGCAGCCAAACGGGAATCTCCTACGAGCAGTACTTC.

The CDR3 protein is CASRPAGGGAVNTEAFF. The CDR3 DNA reads TGCGCCAGCAGGCCAGCGGGAGGTGGGGCCGTTAACACTGAAGCTTTCTTT. The genes are TRBV5-1 and TRBJ1-1, with D possibly being TRBD1 (5 bases). The CDR3 is 17 amino acids. V lost 5 bases and J 2 bases, leaving 22 bases between the germline ends. The germline gives CDR1 SGHRS, CDR2 YFSETQ.

CDR3 DNA: TGCGCCAGCAGCCAAGAAGCAGGGAGCAATCAGCCCCAGCATTTT. Encoded protein: CASSQEAGSNQPQHF. This chain links TRBV4-3 with TRBJ1-5; possibly TRBD1 for D (5 bases). The ends were cut back, 0 bases at V and 1 base at J, with 7 bases in the middle. Per germline, CDR1 LGHNA and CDR2 YSLEER. The CDR3 runs to 15 residues.

This chain's CDR3 is CASTRGGQGRTEAFF. The CDR3, as DNA: TGTGCCAGCACCCGGGGGGGACAGGGGAGGACTGAAGCTTTCTTT. The rearrangement uses TRBV6-1 and TRBJ1-1, with TRBD1 matching over 10 bases. The CDR3 runs to 15 residues. V lost 7 bases, J lost 5 bases, and 10 bases stayed unmatched. CDR1 is MNHNS, CDR2 SASEGT, per germline.

The V and J genes are TRBV9 and TRBJ2-1, with D tentatively TRBD1 or TRBD2 (6 bases each). CDR3 length equals 15 residues. Trimming took 0 bases from V and 7 from J, leaving 14 bases between them. Germline CDR1 and CDR2: SGDLS and YYNGEE. CDR3 sequence reads: CASSVATGGSNEQFF. In nucleotides, the CDR3 is TGTGCCAGCAGCGTAGCTACCGGGGGCTCAAATGAGCAGTTCTTC.

The rearrangement uses TRBV7-8 and TRBJ2-1, with 7 bases aligning to TRBD2. Trimming took 1 base from V and 8 from J; bases not matched to a gene: 5. Germline CDR1 reads SGHVS; CDR2 reads FQNEAQ. The CDR3 runs 14 residues. Written as DNA, the CDR3 is TGTGCCAGCAGCTTAGTTGTAGGGAGGGATGAGCAGTTCTTC. This sequence encodes CASSLVVGRDEQFF.

This chain joins TRBV11-1 and TRBJ2-3, with TRBD2 as a possible D gene (6 bases). Germline V CDR1 and CDR2: SGHAT, FQDESV (reference sequence). V was shortened by 4 bases and J by 3 bases, with 8 bases between the two germline ends. This CDR3 has 13 amino acids. CDR3 loop: CASSWDWTDTQYF. The CDR3 DNA is TGTGCCAGCAGCTGGGACTGGACAGATACGCAGTATTTT.

The rearrangement joins TRBV2 to TRBJ1-2, with 9 bases lining up with TRBD1. The CDR3 extends over 16 amino acids. Germline-derived CDR1 and CDR2 are SNHLY and FYNNEI. The junction had 5 bases not matched to a gene; V was cut back by 3 bases and J by 0 bases. CDR3 sequence reads: CASSEGTGTANYGYTF. In DNA, the CDR3 is TGTGCCAGCAGTGAGGGGACAGGGACGGCTAACTATGGCTACACCTTC.

This clone has just one count. The chain employs TRBV13 and TRBJ2-1; D is perhaps TRBD1 (7 bases). V gave up 3 bases and J gave up 7 bases, with 16 bases separating them. The CDR3 spans 15 residues. Looked up from germline, CDR1 is PRHDT and CDR2 is FYEKMQ (reference sequence). This CDR3 reads CASSFRNSGGNEQFF. The CDR3 nucleotides are TGTGCCAGCAGCTTCAGGAACTCAGGGGGGAATGAGCAGTTCTTC. The variable domain in full, completed from reference TRBV13 and TRBJ2-1, reads AAGVIQSPRHLIKEKRETATLKCYPIPRHDTVYWYQQGPGQDPQFLISFYEKMQSDKGSIPDRFSAQQFSDYHSELNMSSLELGDSALYFCASSFRNSGGNEQFFGPGTRLTVL.

Only one count was recorded for this clone. V and J are TRBV7-7 and TRBJ2-7, with 10 bases identical to TRBD1. CDR1 is SSHAT and CDR2 is FNYEAQ in the germline V gene (reference sequence). The CDR3 length is 15 residues. Trimming removed 5 bases from V and 5 bases from J; junction bases left unmatched: 9. The CDR3 DNA reads as TGTGCCAGCAGCCTACCGACAGGGGGCGCGGACGAGCAGTACTTC. It translates to CASSLPTGGADEQYF. The full variable domain, its missing parts supplied by reference TRBV7-7 and TRBJ2-7, is GAGVSQSPRYKVTKRGQDVTLRCDPISSHATLYWYQQALGQGPEFLTYFNYEAQPDKSGLPSDRFSAERPEGSISTLTIQRTEQRDSAMYRCASSLPTGGADEQYFGPGTRLTVT.

The chain recombines TRBV7-9 with TRBJ1-2; D is possibly TRBD1 (6 bases). Germline V gene data show CDR1 as SEHNR and CDR2 as FQNEAQ (reference sequence). The CDR3 extends over 15 amino acids. V was pared by 1 base and J by 8 bases, with 17 bases between. The CDR3 region is CASSLGGGGTEGYTF. CDR3 DNA: TGTGCCAGCAGCTTAGGCGGAGGGGGGACGGAAGGCTACACCTTC.

The gene calls are TRBV4-1 and TRBJ2-7; 7 bases match TRBD1. This CDR3 has 17 residues. Germline CDR1 is MGHRA and CDR2 is YSYEKL. The junction had 18 bases not matched to a gene; V was cut back by 4 bases and J by 6 bases. The chain's CDR3 is CASSRRYGDRVLSEQYF. As DNA, the CDR3 is TGCGCCAGCAGCCGCAGATACGGTGACAGGGTACTCAGCGAGCAGTACTTC.

This clone was found a few times. This chain links TRBV6-6 with TRBJ1-3, with D unclear. Trimming shortened V by 0 bases and J by 4 bases, and 4 bases separated the two germline ends. This CDR3 is 13 amino acids long. Per the germline V gene, CDR1 is MNHNY and CDR2 is SVGAGI (reference sequence). In nucleotides, the CDR3 is TGTGCCAGCAGTTACTCGGGGGGAAACACCATATATTTT. Translated: CASSYSGGNTIYF.